This entry is about one TCR beta chain. The data were obtained in a study of blood T cell repertoires in COVID-19. Trimming cost V 3 bases and J 0 bases, with 11 bases left between them. Per germline, CDR1 LNHDA and CDR2 SQIVND (reference sequence). The CDR3 runs to 15 residues. Sequencing used immunoSEQ multiplex PCR; TCRdb keeps in-frame clones, though not all of them. This sample has tens of thousands of clones, with around 86% found just once. The chain couples TRBV19 to TRBJ1-2; no clear D gene. The sequenced material came from peripheral blood. The source of this sequence is a human donor in a cohort sampled during active COVID-19. The CDR3 reads CASSIFSKSNYGYTF. The CDR3 region has the DNA TGTGCCAGTAGTATTTTTAGCAAATCTAACTATGGCTACACCTTC.